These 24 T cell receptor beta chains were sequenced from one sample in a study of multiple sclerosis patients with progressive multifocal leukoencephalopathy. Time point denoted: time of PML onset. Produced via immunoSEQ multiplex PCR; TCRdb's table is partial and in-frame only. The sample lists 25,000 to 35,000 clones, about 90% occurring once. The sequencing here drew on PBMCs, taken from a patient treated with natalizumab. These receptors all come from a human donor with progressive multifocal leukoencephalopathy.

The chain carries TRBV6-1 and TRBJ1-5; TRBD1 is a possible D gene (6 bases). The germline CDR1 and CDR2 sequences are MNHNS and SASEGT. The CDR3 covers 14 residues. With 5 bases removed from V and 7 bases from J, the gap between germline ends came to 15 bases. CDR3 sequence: CASSLGGAGQPQHF. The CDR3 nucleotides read TGTGCCAGCAGTTTAGGGGGGGCGGGCCAGCCCCAGCATTTT.

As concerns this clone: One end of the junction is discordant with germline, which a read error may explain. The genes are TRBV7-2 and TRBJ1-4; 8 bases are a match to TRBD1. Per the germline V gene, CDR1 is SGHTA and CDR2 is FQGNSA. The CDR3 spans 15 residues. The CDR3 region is CASSLDRGRPGVLFF. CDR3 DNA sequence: TGTGCCAGCAGTTTAGACAGGGGCCGCCCAGGCGTGCTGTTTTTT.

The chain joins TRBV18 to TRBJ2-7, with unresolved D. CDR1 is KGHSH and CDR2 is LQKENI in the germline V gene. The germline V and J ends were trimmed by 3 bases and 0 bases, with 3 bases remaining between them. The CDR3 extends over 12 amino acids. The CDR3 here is CASSPSSYEQYF. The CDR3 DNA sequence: TGTGCCAGCTCACCTAGCTCCTACGAGCAGTACTTC. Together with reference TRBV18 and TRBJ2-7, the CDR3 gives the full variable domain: NAGVMQNPRHLVRRRGQEARLRCSPMKGHSHVYWYRQLPEEGLKFMVYLQKENIIDESGMPKERFSAEFPKEGPSILRIQQVVRGDSAAYFCASSPSSYEQYFGPGTRLTVT.

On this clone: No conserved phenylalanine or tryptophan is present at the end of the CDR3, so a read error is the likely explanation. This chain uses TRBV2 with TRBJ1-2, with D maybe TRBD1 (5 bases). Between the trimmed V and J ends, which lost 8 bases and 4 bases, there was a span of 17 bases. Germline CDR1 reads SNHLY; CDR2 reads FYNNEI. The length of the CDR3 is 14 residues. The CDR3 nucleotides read TGTGCCAGCTGTTACAGGTTGGATAGCTATGGCTACACCTGC. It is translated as CASCYRLDSYGYTC.

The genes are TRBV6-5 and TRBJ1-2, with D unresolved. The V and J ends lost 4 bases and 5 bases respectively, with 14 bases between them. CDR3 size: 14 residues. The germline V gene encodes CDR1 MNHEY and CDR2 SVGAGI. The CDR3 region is CASSSDGGKYGYTF. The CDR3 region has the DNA TGTGCCAGCAGTTCCGACGGTGGGAAGTATGGCTACACCTTC.

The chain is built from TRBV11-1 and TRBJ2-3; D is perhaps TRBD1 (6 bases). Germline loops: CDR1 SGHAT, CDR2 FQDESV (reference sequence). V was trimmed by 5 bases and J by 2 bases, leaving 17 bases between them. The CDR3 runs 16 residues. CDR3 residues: CASSAENRDPTDTQYF. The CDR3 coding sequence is TGTGCCAGCAGCGCCGAAAACAGGGACCCCACAGATACGCAGTATTTT.

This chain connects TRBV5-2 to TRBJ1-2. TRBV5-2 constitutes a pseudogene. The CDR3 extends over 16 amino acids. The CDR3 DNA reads TGTGCCAGCAAATTTTCGCGAGAGTACGAGACCTATGGCTACACCTTC. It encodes CASKFSREYETYGYTF.

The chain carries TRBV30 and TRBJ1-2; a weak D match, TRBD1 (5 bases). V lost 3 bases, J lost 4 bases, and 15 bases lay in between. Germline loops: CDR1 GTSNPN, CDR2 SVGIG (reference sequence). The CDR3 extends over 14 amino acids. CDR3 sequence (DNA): TGTGCCTGGAGGGCGAGGGGACCCGGCTATGGCTACACCTTC. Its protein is CAWRARGPGYGYTF.

The CDR3 bases are TGTGCCAGCAGTTTAAGAACGGGGAACAATCAGCCCCAGCATTTT. It encodes CASSLRTGNNQPQHF. J is TRBJ1-5 and V is TRBV27, with D uncertain. Per germline, CDR1 MNHEY and CDR2 SMNVEV (reference sequence). Trimming left V 2 bases short and J 3 bases short, with 11 bases between. The length of the CDR3 is 15 residues.

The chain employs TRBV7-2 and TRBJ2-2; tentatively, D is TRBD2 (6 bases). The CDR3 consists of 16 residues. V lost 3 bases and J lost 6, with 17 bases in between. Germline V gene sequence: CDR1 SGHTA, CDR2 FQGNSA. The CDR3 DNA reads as TGTGCCAGCAGCTTTACGGCGGGAAGTTCCCCCGGGGAGCTGTTTTTT. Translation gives CASSFTAGSSPGELFF.

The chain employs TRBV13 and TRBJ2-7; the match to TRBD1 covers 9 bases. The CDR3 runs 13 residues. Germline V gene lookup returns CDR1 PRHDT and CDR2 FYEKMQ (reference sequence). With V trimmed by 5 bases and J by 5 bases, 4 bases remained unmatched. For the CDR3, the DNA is TGTGCCAGCAGCCGGGACAGGGCTCACGAGCAGTACTTC. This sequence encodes CASSRDRAHEQYF.

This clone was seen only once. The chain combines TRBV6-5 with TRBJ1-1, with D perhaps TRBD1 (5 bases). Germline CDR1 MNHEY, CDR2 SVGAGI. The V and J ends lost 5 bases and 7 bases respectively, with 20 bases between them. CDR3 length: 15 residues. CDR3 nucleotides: TGTGCCAGCAGTCGCCTACGAGGGACGGCTCGTGAAGCTTTCTTT. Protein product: CASSRLRGTAREAFF.

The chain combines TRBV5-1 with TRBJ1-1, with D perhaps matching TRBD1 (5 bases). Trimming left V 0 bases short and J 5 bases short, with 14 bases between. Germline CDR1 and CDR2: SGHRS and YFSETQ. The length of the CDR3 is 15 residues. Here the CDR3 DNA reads TGCGCCAGCAGCTTGGCCGGGGGTTCAGGAACTGAAGCTTTCTTT. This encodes CASSLAGGSGTEAFF.

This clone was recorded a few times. The CDR3 reads CASSLLQGRAGNTEAFF. CDR3 DNA: TGTGCCAGCAGCTTATTGCAAGGCAGGGCAGGGAACACTGAAGCTTTCTTT. The chain recombines TRBV7-2 with TRBJ1-1; tentatively, D is TRBD1 (5 bases). The CDR3 sequence is 17 residues long. Germline CDR1 reads SGHTA; CDR2 reads FQGNSA. V was pared by 2 bases and J by 1 base, with 17 bases between.

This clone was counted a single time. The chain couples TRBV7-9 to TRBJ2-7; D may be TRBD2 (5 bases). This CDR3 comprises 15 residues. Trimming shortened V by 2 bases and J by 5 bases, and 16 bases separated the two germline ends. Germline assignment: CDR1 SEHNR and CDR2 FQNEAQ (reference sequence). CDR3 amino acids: CASSLRLGGSNEQYF. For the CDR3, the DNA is TGTGCCAGCAGCTTAAGGCTGGGCGGGTCCAACGAGCAGTACTTC.

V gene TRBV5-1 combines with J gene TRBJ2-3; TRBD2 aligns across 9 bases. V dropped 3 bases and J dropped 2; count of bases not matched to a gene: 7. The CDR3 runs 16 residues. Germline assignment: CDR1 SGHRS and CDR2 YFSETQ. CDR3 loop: CASSYSSGEITDTQYF. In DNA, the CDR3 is TGCGCCAGCAGCTACTCTAGCGGGGAAATCACAGATACGCAGTATTTT.

The CDR3 DNA reads as TGTGCCACCCTACCCACGGGGCCGGTTGCCGAAAAACTGTTTTTT. Its protein is CATLPTGPVAEKLFF. The V and J genes are TRBV28 and TRBJ1-4, with D perhaps TRBD1 (5 bases). CDR3 size: 15 residues. The germline V and J ends were trimmed by 10 bases and 8 bases, with 23 bases remaining between them. CDR1 MDHEN and CDR2 SYDVKM come from the germline V gene.

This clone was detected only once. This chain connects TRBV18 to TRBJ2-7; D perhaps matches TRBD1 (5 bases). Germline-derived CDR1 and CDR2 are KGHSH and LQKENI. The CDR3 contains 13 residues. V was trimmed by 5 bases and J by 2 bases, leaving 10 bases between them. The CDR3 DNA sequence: TGTGCCAGCTCAACACAGGAGCCCTACGAGCAGTACTTC. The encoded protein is CASSTQEPYEQYF.

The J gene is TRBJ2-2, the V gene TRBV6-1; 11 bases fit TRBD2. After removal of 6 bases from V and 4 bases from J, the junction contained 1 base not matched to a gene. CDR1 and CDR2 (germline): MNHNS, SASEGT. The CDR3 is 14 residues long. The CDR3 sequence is CASRLAGATGELFF. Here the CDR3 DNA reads TGTGCCAGCAGACTAGCGGGAGCCACCGGGGAGCTGTTTTTT.

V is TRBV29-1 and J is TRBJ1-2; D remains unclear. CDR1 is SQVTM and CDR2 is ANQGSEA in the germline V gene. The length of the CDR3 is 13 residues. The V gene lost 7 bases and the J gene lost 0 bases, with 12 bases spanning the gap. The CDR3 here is CSAVRDSNYGYTF. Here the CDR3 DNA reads TGCAGCGCTGTACGGGATTCTAACTATGGCTACACCTTC. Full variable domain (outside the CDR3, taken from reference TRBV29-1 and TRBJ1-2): SAVISQKPSRDICQRGTSLTIQCQVDSQVTMMFWYRQQPGQSLTLIATANQGSEATYESGFVIDKFPISRPNLTFSTLTVSNMSPEDSSIYLCSAVRDSNYGYTFGSGTRLTVV.

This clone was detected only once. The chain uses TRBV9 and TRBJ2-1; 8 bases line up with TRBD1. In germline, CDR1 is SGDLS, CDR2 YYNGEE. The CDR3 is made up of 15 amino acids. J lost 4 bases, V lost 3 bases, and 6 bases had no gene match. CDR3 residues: CASSAEGDRYNEQFF. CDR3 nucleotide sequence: TGTGCCAGCAGCGCGGAGGGGGACAGGTACAATGAGCAGTTCTTC.

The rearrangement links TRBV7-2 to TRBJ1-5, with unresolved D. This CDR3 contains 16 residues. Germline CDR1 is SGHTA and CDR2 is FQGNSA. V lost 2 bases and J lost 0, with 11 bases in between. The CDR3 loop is CASSLTGGPSNQPQHF. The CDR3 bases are TGTGCCAGCAGCTTAACCGGAGGTCCTAGCAATCAGCCCCAGCATTTT. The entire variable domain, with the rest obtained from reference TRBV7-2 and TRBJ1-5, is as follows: GAGVSQSPSNKVTEKGKDVELRCDPISGHTALYWYRQSLGQGLEFLIYFQGNSAPDKSGLPSDRFSAERTGGSVSTLTIQRTQQEDSAVYLCASSLTGGPSNQPQHFGDGTRLSIL.

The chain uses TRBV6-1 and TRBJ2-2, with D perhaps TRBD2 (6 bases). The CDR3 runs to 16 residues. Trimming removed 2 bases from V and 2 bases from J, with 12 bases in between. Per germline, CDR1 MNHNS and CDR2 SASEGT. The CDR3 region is CASSEMAGINTGELFF. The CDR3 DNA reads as TGTGCCAGCAGTGAAATGGCGGGAATCAACACCGGGGAGCTGTTTTTT.

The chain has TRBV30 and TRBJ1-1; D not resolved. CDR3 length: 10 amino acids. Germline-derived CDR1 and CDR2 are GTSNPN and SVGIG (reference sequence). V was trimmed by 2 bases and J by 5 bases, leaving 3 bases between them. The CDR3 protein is CAWSLTEAFF. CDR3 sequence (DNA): TGTGCCTGGAGTCTTACTGAAGCTTTCTTT.